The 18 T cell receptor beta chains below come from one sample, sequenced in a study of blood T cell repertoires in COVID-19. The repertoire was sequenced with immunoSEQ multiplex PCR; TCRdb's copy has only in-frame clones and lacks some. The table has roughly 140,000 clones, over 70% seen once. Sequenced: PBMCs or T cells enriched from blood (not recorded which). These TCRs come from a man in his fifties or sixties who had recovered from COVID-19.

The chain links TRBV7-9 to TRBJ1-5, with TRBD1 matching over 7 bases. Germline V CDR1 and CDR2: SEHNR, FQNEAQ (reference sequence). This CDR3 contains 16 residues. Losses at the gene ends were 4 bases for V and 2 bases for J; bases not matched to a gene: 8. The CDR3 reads CASSSWDSWGNQPQHF. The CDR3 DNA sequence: TGTGCCAGCAGCTCCTGGGACAGCTGGGGCAATCAGCCCCAGCATTTT. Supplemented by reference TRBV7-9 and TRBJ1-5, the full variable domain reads DTGVSQNPRHKITKRGQNVTFRCDPISEHNRLYWYRQTLGQGPEFLTYFQNEAQLEKSRLLSDRFSAERPKGSFSTLEIQRTEQGDSAMYLCASSSWDSWGNQPQHFGDGTRLSIL.

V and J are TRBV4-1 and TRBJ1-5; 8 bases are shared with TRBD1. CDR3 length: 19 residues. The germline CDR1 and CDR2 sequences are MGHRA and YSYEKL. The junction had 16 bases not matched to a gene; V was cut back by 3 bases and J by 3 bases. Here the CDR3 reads CASSQTPLATGVNNQPQHF. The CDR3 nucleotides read TGCGCCAGCAGCCAGACTCCACTAGCGACAGGGGTAAACAATCAGCCCCAGCATTTT.

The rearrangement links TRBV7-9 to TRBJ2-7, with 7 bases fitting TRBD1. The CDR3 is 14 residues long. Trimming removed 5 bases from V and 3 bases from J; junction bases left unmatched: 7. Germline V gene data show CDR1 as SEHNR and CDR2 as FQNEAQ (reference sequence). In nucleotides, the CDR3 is TGTGCCAGCAGCCAGGGACAGTTCCACTACGAGCAGTACTTC. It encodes CASSQGQFHYEQYF.

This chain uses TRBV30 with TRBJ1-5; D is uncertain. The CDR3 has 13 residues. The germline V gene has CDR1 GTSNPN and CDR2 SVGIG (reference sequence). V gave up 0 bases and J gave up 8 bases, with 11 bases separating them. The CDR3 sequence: CAWSVGRSEPQHF. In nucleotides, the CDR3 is TGTGCCTGGAGTGTTGGTCGGAGCGAGCCCCAGCATTTT.

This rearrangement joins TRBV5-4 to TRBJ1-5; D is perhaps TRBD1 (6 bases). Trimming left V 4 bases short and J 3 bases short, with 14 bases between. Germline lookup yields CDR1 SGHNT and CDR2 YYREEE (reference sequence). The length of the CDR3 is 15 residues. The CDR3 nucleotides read TGTGCCAGCAGCCCAGGGGCAGGTGACAATCAGCCCCAGCATTTT. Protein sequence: CASSPGAGDNQPQHF.

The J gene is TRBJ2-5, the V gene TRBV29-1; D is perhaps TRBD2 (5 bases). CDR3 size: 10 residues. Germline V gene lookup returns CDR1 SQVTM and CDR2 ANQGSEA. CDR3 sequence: CAGWRETQYF. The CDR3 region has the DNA TGCGCCGGTTGGAGGGAGACCCAGTACTTC.

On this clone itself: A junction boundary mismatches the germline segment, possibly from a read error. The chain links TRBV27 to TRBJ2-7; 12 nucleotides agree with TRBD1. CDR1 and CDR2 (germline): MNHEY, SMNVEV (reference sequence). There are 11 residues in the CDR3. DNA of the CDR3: TGCCCCGGGACAGGGGGCGACGAGCAGTACTTC. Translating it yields CPGTGGDEQYF.

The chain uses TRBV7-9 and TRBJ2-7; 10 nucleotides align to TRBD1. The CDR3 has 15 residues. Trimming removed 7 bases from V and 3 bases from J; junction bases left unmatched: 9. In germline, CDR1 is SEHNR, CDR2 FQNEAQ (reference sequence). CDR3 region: CASTEWDRGIYEQYF. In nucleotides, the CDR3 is TGTGCCAGCACCGAATGGGACAGGGGAATCTACGAGCAGTACTTC.

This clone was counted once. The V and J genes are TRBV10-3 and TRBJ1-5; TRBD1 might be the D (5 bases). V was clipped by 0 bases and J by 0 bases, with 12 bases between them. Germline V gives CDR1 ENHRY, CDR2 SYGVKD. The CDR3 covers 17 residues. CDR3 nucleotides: TGTGCCATCAGTGAGTCAGGCGACAGACATAGCAATCAGCCCCAGCATTTT. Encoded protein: CAISESGDRHSNQPQHF.

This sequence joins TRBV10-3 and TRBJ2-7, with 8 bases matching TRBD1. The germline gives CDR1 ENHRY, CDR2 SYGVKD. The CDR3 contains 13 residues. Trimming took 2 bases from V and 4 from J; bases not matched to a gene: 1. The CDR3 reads CAISEGTGYEQYF. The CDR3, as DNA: TGTGCCATCAGTGAGGGGACAGGATACGAGCAGTACTTC.

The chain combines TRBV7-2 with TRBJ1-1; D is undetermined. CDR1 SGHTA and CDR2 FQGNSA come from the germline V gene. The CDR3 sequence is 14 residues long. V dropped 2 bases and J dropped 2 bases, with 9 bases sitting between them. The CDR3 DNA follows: TGTGCCAGCAGCTTAATACGGACTAACACTGAAGCTTTCTTT. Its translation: CASSLIRTNTEAFF.

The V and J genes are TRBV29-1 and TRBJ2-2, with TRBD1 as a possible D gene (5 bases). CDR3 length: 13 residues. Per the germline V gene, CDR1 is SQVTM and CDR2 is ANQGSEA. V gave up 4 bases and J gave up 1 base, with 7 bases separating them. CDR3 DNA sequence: TGCAGCGTTGTGGGGCAGAACACCGGGGAGCTGTTTTTT. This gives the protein CSVVGQNTGELFF.

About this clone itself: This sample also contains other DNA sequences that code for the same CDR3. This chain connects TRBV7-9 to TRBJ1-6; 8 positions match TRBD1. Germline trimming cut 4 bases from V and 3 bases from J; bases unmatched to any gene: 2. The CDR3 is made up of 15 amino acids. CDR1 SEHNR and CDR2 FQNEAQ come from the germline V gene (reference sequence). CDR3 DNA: TGTGCCAGCAGCTCAGGGGGCGGCTATAATTCACCCCTCCACTTT. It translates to CASSSGGGYNSPLHF.

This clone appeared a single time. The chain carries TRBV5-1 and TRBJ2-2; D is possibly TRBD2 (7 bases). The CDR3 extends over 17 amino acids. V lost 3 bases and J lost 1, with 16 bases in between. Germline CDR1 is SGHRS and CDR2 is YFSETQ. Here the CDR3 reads CASSSGGGAMNTGELFF. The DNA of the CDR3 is TGCGCCAGCAGCTCCGGTGGGGGGGCCATGAACACCGGGGAGCTGTTTTTT.

CDR3 protein: CASSQRTGRSEQFF. DNA of the CDR3: TGTGCCAGCAGTCAGCGGACAGGGAGGTCTGAGCAGTTCTTC. The chain links TRBV6-5 to TRBJ2-1, with 8 bases that match TRBD1. The ends lost 5 bases at V and 9 bases at J; junction bases unmatched: 9. The CDR3 is 14 amino acids. Germline-derived CDR1 and CDR2 are MNHEY and SVGAGI.

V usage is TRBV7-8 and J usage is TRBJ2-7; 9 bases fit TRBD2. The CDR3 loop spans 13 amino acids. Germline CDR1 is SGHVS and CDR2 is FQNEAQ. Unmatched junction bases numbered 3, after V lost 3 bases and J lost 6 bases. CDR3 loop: CASSLREGSEQYF. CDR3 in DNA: TGTGCCAGCAGCTTGCGGGAGGGGAGCGAGCAGTACTTC.

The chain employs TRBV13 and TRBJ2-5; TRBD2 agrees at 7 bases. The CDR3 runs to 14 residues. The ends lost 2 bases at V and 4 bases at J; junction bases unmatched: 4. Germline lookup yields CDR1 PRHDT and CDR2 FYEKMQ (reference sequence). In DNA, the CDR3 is TGTGCCAGCAGCTTAAGAGCGGGACGAGAGACCCAGTACTTC. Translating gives CASSLRAGRETQYF.

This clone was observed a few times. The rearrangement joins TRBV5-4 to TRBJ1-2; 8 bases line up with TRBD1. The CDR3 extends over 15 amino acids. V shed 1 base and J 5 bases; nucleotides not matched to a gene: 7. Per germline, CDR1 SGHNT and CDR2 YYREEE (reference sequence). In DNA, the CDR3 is TGTGCCAGCAGCTTGCCCGGGACAGGCGCTTATGGCTACACCTTC. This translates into CASSLPGTGAYGYTF.